The 18 T cell receptor beta chains reported below all come from one sample, sequenced in a study of cytomegalovirus exposure and HLA in healthy donors. Amplification used 60 Vbeta primers and 13 Jbeta primers. Sequenced by immunoSEQ multiplex PCR; TCRdb stores in-frame clones only, minus some. The table has approximately 95,000 clones, approximately 81% seen once. The sequenced material came from PBMCs. Every receptor here comes from a woman aged 40 to 55 in good health and CMV-seropositive.

For the CDR3, the DNA is TGTGCCAGCAGTGAGGCCCTGGCGTGGGCCAGCTCCTACAATGAGCAGTTCTTC. It is translated as CASSEALAWASSYNEQFF. This chain connects TRBV2 to TRBJ2-1, with unresolved D. V was cut by 3 bases and J by 0 bases, with 18 bases left in between. Germline CDR1 is SNHLY and CDR2 is FYNNEI. The CDR3 has 18 amino acids.

The V call is TRBV19, the J call TRBJ2-7; D uncertain. CDR1 and CDR2 (germline): LNHDA, SQIVND (reference sequence). The CDR3 totals 9 residues. The ends were cut back, 7 bases at V and 4 bases at J, with 2 bases in the middle. The CDR3 region is CASTYEQYF. The CDR3, as DNA: TGTGCCAGTACGTACGAGCAGTACTTC.

This clone was detected many times. The rearrangement links TRBV6-5 to TRBJ1-1; 8 bases align to TRBD1. The CDR3 runs 14 residues. CDR1 and CDR2 (germline): MNHEY, SVGAGI. V shed 4 bases and J 0 bases; nucleotides not matched to a gene: 1. The CDR3 DNA sequence: TGTGCCAGCAGTTTGGGACAGGTGAACACTGAAGCTTTCTTT. Amino acids: CASSLGQVNTEAFF.

The rearrangement joins TRBV20-1 to TRBJ1-1; no clear D gene. Germline CDR1 and CDR2: DFQATT and SNEGSKA (reference sequence). V gave up 4 bases and J gave up 2 bases, with 5 bases separating them. The length of the CDR3 is 11 residues. The CDR3 is CSATFNTEAFF. The CDR3 region has the DNA TGCAGTGCTACTTTCAACACTGAAGCTTTCTTT.

CDR3 nucleotide sequence: TGTGCCAGCAGTGATCGGTGGGGCGGGAGCGAGCAGTTCTTC. Translation: CASSDRWGGSEQFF. V gene TRBV2 combines with J gene TRBJ2-1; 7 positions match TRBD2. CDR1 and CDR2 from the germline V gene are SNHLY and FYNNEI. Trimming took 3 bases from V and 10 from J; bases not matched to a gene: 9. This CDR3 spans 14 amino acids.

The CDR3 nucleotides read TGTGCCATCAAAAAAGACAGGCAACCGGGGGCCAACGTCCTGACTTTC. It specifies CAIKKDRQPGANVLTF. The chain is built from TRBV10-3 and TRBJ2-6, with D perhaps TRBD1 (6 bases). V lost 7 bases and J lost 4, with 17 bases in between. Germline assignment: CDR1 ENHRY and CDR2 SYGVKD. This CDR3 is 16 amino acids long.

The chain joins TRBV10-3 to TRBJ1-5; the match to TRBD1 covers 7 bases. V shed 6 bases, J shed 4 bases, and the junction held 3 bases outside the gene matches. Germline loops: CDR1 ENHRY, CDR2 SYGVKD. The CDR3 spans 13 residues. For the CDR3, the DNA is TGTGCCATCAGAACAGGGGTTAATCAGCCCCAGCATTTT. Protein product: CAIRTGVNQPQHF.

The chain recombines TRBV5-4 with TRBJ2-7; 7 bases line up with TRBD1. CDR1 is SGHNT, CDR2 YYREEE, per germline (reference sequence). The CDR3 totals 13 residues. V gave up 4 bases and J gave up 5 bases; unmatched junction bases: 6. The CDR3 region has the DNA TGTGCCAGCAGCGTAGGGGGCGACCACGAGCAGTACTTC. Residues: CASSVGGDHEQYF.

The gene calls are TRBV18 and TRBJ2-1; 9 bases are shared with TRBD2. Germline CDR1 and CDR2: KGHSH and LQKENI. This CDR3 is 14 amino acids long. V lost 1 base, J lost 9 bases, and 4 bases stayed unmatched. As DNA, the CDR3 is TGTGCCAGCTCACCACTAGCGGGAGAGGTTGAGCAGTTCTTC. The encoded protein is CASSPLAGEVEQFF.

V and J are TRBV4-1 and TRBJ2-3; the D gene is possibly TRBD1 (5 bases). The CDR3 consists of 16 residues. Trimming removed 3 bases at V and 0 bases at J, with 13 bases between. Germline V gene sequence: CDR1 MGHRA, CDR2 YSYEKL. The CDR3: CASSQRQRTSTDTQYF. The CDR3 DNA reads TGCGCCAGCAGCCAGAGACAGCGAACTAGCACAGATACGCAGTATTTT.

The rearrangement links TRBV5-1 to TRBJ1-4, with TRBD1 matching over 9 bases. The germline V gene encodes CDR1 SGHRS and CDR2 YFSETQ. J gave up 7 bases and V 4 bases, and 5 bases lay outside the gene matches. The CDR3 loop spans 14 amino acids. The CDR3 coding sequence is TGCGCCAGCAGCCGGATGGGACAGGGTGAAAAACTGTTTTTT. It encodes CASSRMGQGEKLFF.

The chain recombines TRBV6-1 with TRBJ2-7, with D maybe TRBD2 (5 bases). Trimming took 8 bases from V and 3 from J, leaving 14 bases between them. Germline-derived CDR1 and CDR2 are MNHNS and SASEGT. This CDR3 comprises 13 residues. The DNA of the CDR3 is TGTGCCAGCTTGACCGGGAAGGGCTACGAGCAGTACTTC. The encoded protein is CASLTGKGYEQYF.

The genes are TRBV18 and TRBJ1-1, with unresolved D. The CDR3 contains 15 residues. Germline CDR1 and CDR2: KGHSH and LQKENI. Trimming took 2 bases from V and 1 from J, leaving 11 bases between them. The CDR3 region is CASSPEGGKNTEAFF. The CDR3 DNA is TGTGCCAGCTCACCAGAAGGCGGGAAGAACACTGAAGCTTTCTTT. Combining the CDR3 with reference TRBV18 and TRBJ1-1 gives the whole variable domain NAGVMQNPRHLVRRRGQEARLRCSPMKGHSHVYWYRQLPEEGLKFMVYLQKENIIDESGMPKERFSAEFPKEGPSILRIQQVVRGDSAAYFCASSPEGGKNTEAFFGQGTRLTVV.

This chain joins TRBV28 and TRBJ1-2, with TRBD1 matching 7 bases. This CDR3 is built from 14 residues. Germline values: CDR1 MDHEN, CDR2 SYDVKM. The trim removed 6 bases at V and 0 bases at J, leaving 4 bases unmatched. Here the CDR3 reads CASRVGTANYGYTF. The CDR3 nucleotides read TGTGCCAGCAGAGTAGGGACAGCTAACTATGGCTACACCTTC.

The table lists this clone with a count of one. This sequence joins TRBV10-3 and TRBJ2-7; D may be TRBD2 (5 bases). Trimming cost V 6 bases and J 0 bases, with 9 bases left between them. Per the germline V gene, CDR1 is ENHRY and CDR2 is SYGVKD. This CDR3 has 13 amino acids. CDR3 coding DNA: TGTGCCATCAGAACGGGATTCTCCTACGAGCAGTACTTC. It yields the protein CAIRTGFSYEQYF.

V usage is TRBV2 and J usage is TRBJ2-2, with a weak D call TRBD2 (6 bases). From germline, CDR1 is SNHLY and CDR2 FYNNEI. There are 14 residues in the CDR3. V lost 10 bases and J lost 4, with 16 bases in between. CDR3 residues: CATAGTLGTGELFF. The CDR3 DNA reads TGTGCCACCGCCGGGACTTTAGGCACCGGGGAGCTGTTTTTT.

The chain recombines TRBV5-5 with TRBJ2-7; TRBD1 matches at 9 bases. J lost 3 bases, V lost 3 bases, and 1 base had no gene match. The CDR3 loop spans 13 amino acids. Germline V gives CDR1 SGHKS, CDR2 YYEKEE (reference sequence). As DNA, the CDR3 is TGTGCCAGCAGCTGGACAGGGGACTACGAGCAGTACTTC. Its protein is CASSWTGDYEQYF.

In DNA form, the CDR3 reads TGTGCCAGCAGCAGCGGGACACACCACACTGAAGCTTTCTTT. Translation gives CASSSGTHHTEAFF. The chain combines TRBV7-9 with TRBJ1-1, with D possibly matching TRBD1 (6 bases). In germline, CDR1 is SEHNR, CDR2 FQNEAQ (reference sequence). The V gene lost 5 bases and the J gene lost 3 bases, with 13 bases spanning the gap. CDR3 length: 14 amino acids.